The clone carrying this T cell receptor (beta chain) was recorded only once. This sample stems from a study of blood T cell repertoires in COVID-19. Study background: The origin of the acute and convalescent COVID-19 samples was the United States, Italy and Spain.

CDR1 is WSHSY and CDR2 is SAAADI in the germline V gene. CDR3 length: 14 amino acids. V gave up 5 bases and J gave up 7 bases; unmatched junction bases: 8. TCRdb keeps only in-frame clones here, not all; method: immunoSEQ multiplex PCR. Here the sample spans about 70,000 clones, roughly 84% being singletons. The gene calls are TRBV10-2 and TRBJ1-2, with 9 bases lining up with TRBD1. Sequencing input: peripheral blood. This TCR came from a young woman with acute or convalescent COVID-19. The CDR3 coding sequence is TGCGCCAGCAGTACGACAGCGGACAGGGGTGGCTACACCTTC. Amino acids: CASSTTADRGGYTF.